This T cell receptor beta chain was found in a study of PD-L1 blockade in urothelial cancer. Study summary: Blood analysis was done at 3 weeks (second dose) and 6 weeks after treatment began.

Germline V lookup: CDR1 KGHSH, CDR2 LQKENI. This CDR3 has 13 residues. Trimming shortened V by 0 bases and J by 4 bases, and 5 bases separated the two germline ends. Sequencing used immunoSEQ multiplex PCR; TCRdb keeps in-frame clones, though not all of them. This sample carries about 36,000 clones, about 80% of them seen once, and the ten largest clones take roughly a tenth. The time point was: peripheral blood 6 weeks after treatment start. The specimen was PBMCs, collected around atezolizumab (anti-PD-L1) treatment. This sequence joins TRBV18 and TRBJ2-3; a possible D gene is TRBD1 (5 bases). This TCR was sampled from a man aged 35 to 55 with urothelial cancer. In nucleotides, the CDR3 is TGTGCCAGCTCACCACCGGGGCCAGATACGCAGTATTTT. Translating gives CASSPPGPDTQYF. Variable domain in full (rest from reference TRBV18 and TRBJ2-3): NAGVMQNPRHLVRRRGQEARLRCSPMKGHSHVYWYRQLPEEGLKFMVYLQKENIIDESGMPKERFSAEFPKEGPSILRIQQVVRGDSAAYFCASSPPGPDTQYFGPGTRLTVL.